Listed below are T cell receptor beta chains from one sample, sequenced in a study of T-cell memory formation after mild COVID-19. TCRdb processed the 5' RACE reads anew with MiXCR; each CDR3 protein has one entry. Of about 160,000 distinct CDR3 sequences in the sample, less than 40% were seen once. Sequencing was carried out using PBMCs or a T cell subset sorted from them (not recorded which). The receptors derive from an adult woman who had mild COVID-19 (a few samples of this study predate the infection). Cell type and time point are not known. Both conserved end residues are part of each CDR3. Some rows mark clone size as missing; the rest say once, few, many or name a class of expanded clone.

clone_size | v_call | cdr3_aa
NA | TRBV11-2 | CASSFSDYGYTF
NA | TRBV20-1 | CSAPRLAPGDEQFF
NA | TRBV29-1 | CSALYTGELFF
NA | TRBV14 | CASRLGASDTQYF
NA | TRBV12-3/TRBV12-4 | CASSFEYSPLHF
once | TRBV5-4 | CASSPGWEGGQYF
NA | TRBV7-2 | CASSSHRTGGVAGANVLTF
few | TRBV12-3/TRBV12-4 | CASSPMGGTTDTQYF
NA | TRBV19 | CASSIWTEAFF
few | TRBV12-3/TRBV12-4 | CASSPRGSGNTIYF
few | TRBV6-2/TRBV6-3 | CASSLGPPYEQYF
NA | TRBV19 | CASSIVTNEQFF
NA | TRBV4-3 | CASSADRAGEQYF
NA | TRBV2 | CARGDTQDTQYF
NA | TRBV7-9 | CASSLLGTSNYEQYF
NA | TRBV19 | CASSTKGGDYGYTF
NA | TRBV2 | CASSDPYEQYF
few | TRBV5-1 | CASSHTTSGGRTDTQYF
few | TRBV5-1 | CASSLDRSFSYNEQFF
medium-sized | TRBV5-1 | CASSFGQPGELFF
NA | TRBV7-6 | CASSLGGGGADEQYF
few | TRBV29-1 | CSVRENTEAFF
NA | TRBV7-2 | CASSQDWRGPYF
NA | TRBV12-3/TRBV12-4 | CASSLEYESNQPQHF
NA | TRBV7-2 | CASSYGQALGETQYF
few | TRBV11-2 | CASSLGYGQVAFF
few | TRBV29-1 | CSVALGNEQFF
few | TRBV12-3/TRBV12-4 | CASTYGQGNTEAFF
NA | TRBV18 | CASSRLVADTQYF
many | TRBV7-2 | CASSPSYEQYF
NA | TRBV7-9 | CASRIGGADTEAFF
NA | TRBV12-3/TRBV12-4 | CASSLSMAGEETQYF
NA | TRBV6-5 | CATGDRGLYGYTF
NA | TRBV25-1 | CASSESEGSNQPQHF
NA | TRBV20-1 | CSARLTSGRLFF
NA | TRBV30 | CAWKGGTALTDTQYF
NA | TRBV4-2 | CASSQEDSIGELFF
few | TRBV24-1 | CATSAADRDTGELFF
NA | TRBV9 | CASSPTRVSQWDDEQFF
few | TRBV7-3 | CASSFIRGRRETQYF
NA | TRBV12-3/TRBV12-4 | CASSQHPAGTQYF
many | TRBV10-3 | CAISDRDSQYYGYTF
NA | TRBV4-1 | CASSQDWTSGDTDTQYF
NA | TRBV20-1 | CSARAASGGETQYF
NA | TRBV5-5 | CASSSRPSAVWATNEKLFF
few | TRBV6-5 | CASSYELGKGSLQTQYF
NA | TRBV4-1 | CASSQVQLNTEAFF
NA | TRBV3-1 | CASSQDPGAGGTDTQYF
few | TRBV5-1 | CASSHPVGSPNTGELFF
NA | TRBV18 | CASTTQNTEAFF
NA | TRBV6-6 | CASTPWGSSYEQYF
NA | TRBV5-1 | CASSLSFGETDTQYF
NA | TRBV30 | CAWSVRQGRFLHNTEAFF
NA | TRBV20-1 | CSARDPGQGAYEQYF
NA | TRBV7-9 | CASSLVFSDHTGELFF
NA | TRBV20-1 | CSASAGFWRAEAFF
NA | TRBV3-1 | CASSPGGRSFTFYGYTF
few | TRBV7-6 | CASSLDRHEQYF
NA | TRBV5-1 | CASSLGGLLSGGRETQYF
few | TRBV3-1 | CASRRSGGGTSTEAFF